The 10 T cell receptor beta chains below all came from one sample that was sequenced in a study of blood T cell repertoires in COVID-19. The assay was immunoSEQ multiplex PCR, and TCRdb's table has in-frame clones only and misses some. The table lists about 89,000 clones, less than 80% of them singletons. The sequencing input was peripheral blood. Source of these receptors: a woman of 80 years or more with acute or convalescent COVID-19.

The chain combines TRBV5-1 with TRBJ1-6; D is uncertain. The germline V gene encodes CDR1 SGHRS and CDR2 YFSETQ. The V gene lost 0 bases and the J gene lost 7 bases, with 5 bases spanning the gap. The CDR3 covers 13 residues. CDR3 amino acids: CASSLGRNSPLHF. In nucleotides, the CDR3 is TGCGCCAGCAGCTTGGGCAGGAATTCACCCCTCCACTTT.

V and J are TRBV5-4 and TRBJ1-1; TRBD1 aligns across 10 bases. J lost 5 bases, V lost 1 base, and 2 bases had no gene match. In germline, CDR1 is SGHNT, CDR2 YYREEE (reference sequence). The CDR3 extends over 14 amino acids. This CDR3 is CASSLWDRGTEAFF. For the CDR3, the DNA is TGTGCCAGCAGCTTGTGGGACAGGGGAACTGAAGCTTTCTTT.

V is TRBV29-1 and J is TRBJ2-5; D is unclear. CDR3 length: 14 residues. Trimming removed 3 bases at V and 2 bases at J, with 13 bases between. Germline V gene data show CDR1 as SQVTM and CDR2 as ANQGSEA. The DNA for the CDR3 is TGCAGCGTTGATAAGGCAGGCCAGCAAGAGACCCAGTACTTC. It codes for CSVDKAGQQETQYF.

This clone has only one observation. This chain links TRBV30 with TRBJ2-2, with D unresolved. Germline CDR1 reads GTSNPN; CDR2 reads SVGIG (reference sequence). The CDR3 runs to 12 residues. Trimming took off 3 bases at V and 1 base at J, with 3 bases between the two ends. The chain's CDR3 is CAWRLNTGELFF. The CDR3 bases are TGTGCCTGGAGACTGAACACCGGGGAGCTGTTTTTT.

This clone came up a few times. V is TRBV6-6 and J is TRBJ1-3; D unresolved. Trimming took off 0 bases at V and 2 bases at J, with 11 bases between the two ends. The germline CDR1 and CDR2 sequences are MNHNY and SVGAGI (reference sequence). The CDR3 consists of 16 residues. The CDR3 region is CASSYSSGFAGNTIYF. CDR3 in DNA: TGTGCCAGCAGTTACTCCTCCGGGTTCGCTGGAAACACCATATATTTT.

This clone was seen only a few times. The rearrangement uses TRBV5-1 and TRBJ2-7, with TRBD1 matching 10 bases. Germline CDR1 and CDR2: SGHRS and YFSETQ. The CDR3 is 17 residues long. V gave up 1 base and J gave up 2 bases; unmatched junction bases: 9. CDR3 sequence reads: CASSLKATGGFAYEQYF. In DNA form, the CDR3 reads TGCGCCAGCAGCTTGAAAGCGACAGGGGGCTTCGCCTACGAGCAGTACTTC.

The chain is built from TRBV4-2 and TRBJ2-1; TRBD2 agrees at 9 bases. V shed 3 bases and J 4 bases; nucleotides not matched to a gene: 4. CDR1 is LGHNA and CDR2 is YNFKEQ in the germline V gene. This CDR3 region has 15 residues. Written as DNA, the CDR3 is TGTGCCAGCAGCCATGGGCGGGGGGGGTACAATGAGCAGTTCTTC. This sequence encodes CASSHGRGGYNEQFF.

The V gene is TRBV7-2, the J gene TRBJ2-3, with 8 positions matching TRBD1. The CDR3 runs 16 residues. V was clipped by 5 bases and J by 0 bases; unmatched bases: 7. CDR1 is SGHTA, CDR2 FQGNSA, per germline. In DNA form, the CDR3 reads TGTGCCAGCAGCCCTAGACAGGGGCGAAGCACAGATACGCAGTATTTT. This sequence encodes CASSPRQGRSTDTQYF.

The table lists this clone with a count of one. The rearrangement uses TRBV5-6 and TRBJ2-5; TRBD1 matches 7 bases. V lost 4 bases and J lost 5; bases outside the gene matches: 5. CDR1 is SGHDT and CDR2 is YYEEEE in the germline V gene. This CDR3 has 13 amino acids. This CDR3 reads CASSRGGRETQYF. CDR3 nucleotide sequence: TGTGCCAGCAGCCGAGGGGGCCGGGAGACCCAGTACTTC.

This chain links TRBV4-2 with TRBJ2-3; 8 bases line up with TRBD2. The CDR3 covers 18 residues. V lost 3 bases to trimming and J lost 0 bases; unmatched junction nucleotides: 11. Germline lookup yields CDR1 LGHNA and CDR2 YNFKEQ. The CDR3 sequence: CASSQSPGRGASTDTQYF. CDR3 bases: TGTGCCAGCAGCCAGTCCCCAGGGCGGGGGGCAAGCACAGATACGCAGTATTTT.